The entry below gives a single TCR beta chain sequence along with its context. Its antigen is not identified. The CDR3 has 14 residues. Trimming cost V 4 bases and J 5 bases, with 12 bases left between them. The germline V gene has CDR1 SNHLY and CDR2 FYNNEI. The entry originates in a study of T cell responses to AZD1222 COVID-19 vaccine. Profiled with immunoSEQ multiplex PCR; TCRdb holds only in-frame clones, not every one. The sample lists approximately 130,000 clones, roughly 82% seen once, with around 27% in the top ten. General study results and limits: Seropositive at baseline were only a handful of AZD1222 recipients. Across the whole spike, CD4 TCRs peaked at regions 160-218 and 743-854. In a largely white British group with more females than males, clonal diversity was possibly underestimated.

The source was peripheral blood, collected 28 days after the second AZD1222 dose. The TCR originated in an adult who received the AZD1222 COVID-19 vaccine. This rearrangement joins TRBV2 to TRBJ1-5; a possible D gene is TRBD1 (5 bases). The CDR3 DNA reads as TGTGCCAGCAGTGGTCAGGGCCTTTATCAGCCCCAGCATTTT. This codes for CASSGQGLYQPQHF. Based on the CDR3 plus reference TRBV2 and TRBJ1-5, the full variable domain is EPEVTQTPSHQVTQMGQEVILRCVPISNHLYFYWYRQILGQKVEFLVSFYNNEISEKSEIFDDQFSVERPDGSNFTLKIRSTKLEDSAMYFCASSGQGLYQPQHFGDGTRLSIL.